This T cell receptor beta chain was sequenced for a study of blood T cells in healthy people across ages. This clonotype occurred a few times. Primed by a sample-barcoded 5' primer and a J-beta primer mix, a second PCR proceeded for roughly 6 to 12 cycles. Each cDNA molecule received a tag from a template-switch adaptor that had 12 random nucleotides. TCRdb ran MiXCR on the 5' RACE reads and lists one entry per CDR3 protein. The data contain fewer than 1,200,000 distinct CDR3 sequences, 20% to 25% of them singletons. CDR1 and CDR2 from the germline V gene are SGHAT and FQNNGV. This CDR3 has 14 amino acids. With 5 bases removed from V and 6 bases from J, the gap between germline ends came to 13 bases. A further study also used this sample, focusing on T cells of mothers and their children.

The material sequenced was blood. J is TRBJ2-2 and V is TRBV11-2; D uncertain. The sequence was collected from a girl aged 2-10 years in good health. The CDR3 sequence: CASSLPALAGELFF. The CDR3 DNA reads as TGTGCCAGCAGCCTCCCCGCTCTGGCCGGGGAGCTGTTTTTT.